These 9 T cell receptor beta chains were all obtained from the same sample, sequenced in a study of OX40 agonist ivuxolimab in advanced cancers. Preparation of the library involved the immunoSEQ multiplex PCR assay. Drawn from immuneACCESS, this table holds only the in-frame rearrangements with V and J called that TCRdb kept. Clones are partly lost; checked studies trace under half to an unresolved V gene and leave the rest unexplained. The sample includes around 40,000 clones, with 86% observed a single time. The ten most abundant clones make up 0.38% of the sample. Sequenced material: CD4+ or CD8+ T cells sorted from blood, taken in a trial of the OX40 agonist ivuxolimab. All receptors derive from an adult with an advanced solid tumor such as melanoma, head and neck, liver or kidney cancer.

V usage is TRBV28 and J usage is TRBJ2-5; 7 nucleotides line up with TRBD1. Germline V gene data show CDR1 as MDHEN and CDR2 as SYDVKM. J was trimmed by 5 bases and V by 5 bases; bases with no gene match: 11. The CDR3 consists of 15 residues. This CDR3 reads CASSIRTGSGETQYF. The CDR3 bases are TGTGCCAGCAGTATAAGGACAGGTTCAGGGGAGACCCAGTACTTC.

The chain uses TRBV18 and TRBJ2-3; 11 bases are shared with TRBD1. V shed 3 bases, J shed 2 bases, and the junction held 4 bases outside the gene matches. The CDR3 has 16 amino acids. CDR1 KGHSH and CDR2 LQKENI come from the germline V gene. In nucleotides, the CDR3 is TGTGCCAGCTCACCCTGGACAGGGGGCGCCACAGATACGCAGTATTTT. Its translation: CASSPWTGGATDTQYF.

J is TRBJ2-1 and V is TRBV7-2, with 9 bases matching TRBD1. After removal of 3 bases from V and 15 bases from J, the junction contained 6 bases not matched to a gene. Germline CDR1 and CDR2: SGHTA and FQGNSA. This CDR3 comprises 12 residues. This CDR3 is CASSFLTGGAFF. In DNA, the CDR3 is TGTGCCAGCAGCTTTCTGACAGGGGGGGCGTTCTTC. Variable domain in full (rest from reference TRBV7-2 and TRBJ2-1): GAGVSQSPSNKVTEKGKDVELRCDPISGHTALYWYRQSLGQGLEFLIYFQGNSAPDKSGLPSDRFSAERTGGSVSTLTIQRTQQEDSAVYLCASSFLTGGAFFGPGTRLTVL.

The chain has TRBV5-1 and TRBJ2-3, with 11 bases aligning to TRBD2. CDR1 SGHRS and CDR2 YFSETQ come from the germline V gene. CDR3 size: 15 residues. Trimming cost V 7 bases and J 0 bases; bases outside gene matches: 4. For the CDR3, the DNA is TGCGCCAGCGCCGGGACTAGCGGTAGCACAGATACGCAGTATTTT. This codes for CASAGTSGSTDTQYF.

V usage is TRBV7-2 and J usage is TRBJ1-2; D uncertain. Trimming took 5 bases from V and 1 from J, leaving 11 bases between them. The CDR3 runs 14 residues. The germline CDR1 and CDR2 sequences are SGHTA and FQGNSA. Written as DNA, the CDR3 is TGTGCCAGCAGCCCTACCATAAATAACTATGGCTACACCTTC. Translated, it gives CASSPTINNYGYTF.

The chain joins TRBV7-9 to TRBJ2-2; 7 nucleotides line up with TRBD1. There are 15 residues in the CDR3. Germline values: CDR1 SEHNR, CDR2 FQNEAQ (reference sequence). V lost 5 bases and J lost 5; bases outside the gene matches: 8. The chain's CDR3 is CASSRGDSKTGELFF. The CDR3 DNA is TGTGCCAGCAGCAGAGGGGACAGCAAAACCGGGGAGCTGTTTTTT. The full variable domain, in which reference TRBV7-9 and TRBJ2-2 provide the parts outside the CDR3, is DTGVSQNPRHKITKRGQNVTFRCDPISEHNRLYWYRQTLGQGPEFLTYFQNEAQLEKSRLLSDRFSAERPKGSFSTLEIQRTEQGDSAMYLCASSRGDSKTGELFFGEGSRLTVL.

Concerning this clone: Other nucleotide sequences from this sample produce the same CDR3. The chain combines TRBV2 with TRBJ1-3; D uncertain. V lost 5 bases, J lost 1 base, and 24 bases lay in between. CDR1 is SNHLY, CDR2 FYNNEI, per germline. The CDR3 covers 19 residues. The CDR3 DNA is TGTGCCAGCAGTTTCAGAGGGAGCGGACTCTTCGGATCTGGAAACACCATATATTTT. Translating it yields CASSFRGSGLFGSGNTIYF.

This clone was picked up one time. This chain connects TRBV29-1 to TRBJ2-5, with TRBD2 as a possible D gene (5 bases). The CDR3 is 12 amino acids. From germline, CDR1 is SQVTM and CDR2 ANQGSEA. Trimming cost V 5 bases and J 5 bases, with 12 bases left between them. CDR3 nucleotide sequence: TGCAGCGTTCATCCGGGGTCGGAGACCCAGTACTTC. Translation: CSVHPGSETQYF.

This clone was seen just once. CDR3 in DNA: TGTGCCAGTAGTACCCCGGGACTAGGGGGGACCCAGTACTTC. Translating gives CASSTPGLGGTQYF. V usage is TRBV19 and J usage is TRBJ2-5; 8 nucleotides agree with TRBD2. CDR3 size: 14 residues. The trim removed 4 bases at V and 7 bases at J, leaving 8 bases unmatched. Germline loops: CDR1 LNHDA, CDR2 SQIVND (reference sequence). The variable domain in full, completed from reference TRBV19 and TRBJ2-5, reads DGGITQSPKYLFRKEGQNVTLSCEQNLNHDAMYWYRQDPGQGLRLIYYSQIVNDFQKGDIAEGYSVSREKKESFPLTVTSAQKNPTAFYLCASSTPGLGGTQYFGPGTRLLVL.